This record concerns one T cell receptor beta chain sequence. Antigen unknown. The data were obtained in a study of T cell responses to AZD1222 COVID-19 vaccine. Findings and caveats of the study: Of the AZD1222 recipients, only 5 to 7 were seropositive at baseline. The reported proportion of spike-specific TCRs targeting unmutated variant regions was nearly half. Mostly white British, mostly female donors; authors suggested clonal diversity may be underestimated. Spike was spanned by vaccine-associated CD4 TCRs, with dominance at 160-218 and 743-854.

Germline values: CDR1 SGHAT, CDR2 FQNNGV. Germline trimming cut 5 bases from V and 4 bases from J; bases unmatched to any gene: 5. CDR3 length equals 14 residues. Only in-frame clones appear in the TCRdb table, and some are missing; sequencing was by immunoSEQ multiplex PCR. The sample lists over 110,000 clones, about nine tenths occurring once. The sample in question was peripheral blood, obtained 28 days after the second AZD1222 dose. The clonotype comes from an adult who received the AZD1222 COVID-19 vaccine. The chain uses TRBV11-2 and TRBJ2-3; 8 bases line up with TRBD1. This CDR3 reads CASSIQGVSDTQYF. The CDR3 bases are TGTGCCAGCAGCATACAGGGGGTTTCAGATACGCAGTATTTT.